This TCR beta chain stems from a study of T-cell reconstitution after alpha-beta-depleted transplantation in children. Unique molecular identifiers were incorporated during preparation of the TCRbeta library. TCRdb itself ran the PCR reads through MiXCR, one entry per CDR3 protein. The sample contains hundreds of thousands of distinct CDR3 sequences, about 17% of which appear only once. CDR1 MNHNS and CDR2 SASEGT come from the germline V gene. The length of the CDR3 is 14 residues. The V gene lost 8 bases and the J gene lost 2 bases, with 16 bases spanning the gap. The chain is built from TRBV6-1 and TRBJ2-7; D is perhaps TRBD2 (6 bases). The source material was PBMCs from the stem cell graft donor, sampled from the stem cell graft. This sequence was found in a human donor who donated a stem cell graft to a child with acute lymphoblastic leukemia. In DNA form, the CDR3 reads TGTGCCAGCGGCCTTCGGAGGGGTGCCTACGAGCAGTACTTC. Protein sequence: CASGLRRGAYEQYF.